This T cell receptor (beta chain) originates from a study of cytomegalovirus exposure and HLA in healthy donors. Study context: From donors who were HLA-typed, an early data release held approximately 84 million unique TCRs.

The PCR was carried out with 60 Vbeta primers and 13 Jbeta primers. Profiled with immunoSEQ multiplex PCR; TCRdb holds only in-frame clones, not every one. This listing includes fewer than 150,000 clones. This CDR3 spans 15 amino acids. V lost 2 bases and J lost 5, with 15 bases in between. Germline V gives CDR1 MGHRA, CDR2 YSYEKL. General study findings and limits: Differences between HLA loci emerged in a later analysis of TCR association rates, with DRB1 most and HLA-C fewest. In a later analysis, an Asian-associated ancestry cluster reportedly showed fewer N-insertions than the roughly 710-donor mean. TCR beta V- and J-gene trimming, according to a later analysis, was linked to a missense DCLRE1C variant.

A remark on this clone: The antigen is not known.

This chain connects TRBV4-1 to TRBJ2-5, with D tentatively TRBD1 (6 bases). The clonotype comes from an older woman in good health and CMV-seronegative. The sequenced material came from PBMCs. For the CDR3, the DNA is TGCGCCAGCAGCCAAAGACAGGCCCTCAGGGAGACCCAGTACTTC. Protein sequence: CASSQRQALRETQYF.